These T cell receptor beta chains were read from a single sample in a study of cytomegalovirus exposure and HLA in healthy donors. Only in-frame clones appear in the TCRdb table, and some are missing; sequencing was by immunoSEQ multiplex PCR. The top ten hold 3% of the sample, which has over 150,000 clones, 91% seen once. The sequenced sample was PBMCs. The receptors come from a woman in her late teens or twenties in good health and CMV-seropositive. Each CDR3 is given with its conserved first and last residue. D genes are given only for firm matches. Clone sizes are given selectively: once, few, many, or a class where the clone is expanded.

TRBV4-3	TRBJ1-3	TRBD1	-	TGCGCCAGCAGCCAAACAGGGGTTGGTGGAAACACCATATATTTT	CASSQTGVGGNTIYF
TRBV21-1	TRBJ2-7	-	-	TGTGCCAGCAGCGTCAGGGGCCGGCACGAGCAGTACTTC	CASSVRGRHEQYF
TRBV7-2	TRBJ2-7	TRBD2	-	TGTGCCAGCAGCTTTTGGGGACTAGGGACGGGAGAGCAGTACTTC	CASSFWGLGTGEQYF
TRBV5-1	TRBJ1-6	-	-	TGCGCCAGCAGCCCGGCGGTCCACTTT	CASSPAVHF
TRBV10-3	TRBJ2-7	TRBD1	-	TGTGCCATCAGGGCGGGACAGGGGGGCGAGCAGTACTTC	CAIRAGQGGEQYF
TRBV18	TRBJ2-5	TRBD2	-	TGTGCCAGCTCACCACGGCTAGCGGGGATGACACAAGAGACCCAGTACTTC	CASSPRLAGMTQETQYF
TRBV14	TRBJ1-6	-	few	TGTGCCAGCAGCCAAGTCGGCGGGTCACCCCTCCACTTT	CASSQVGGSPLHF
TRBV28	TRBJ2-1	-	few	TGTGCCAGCAGTTCCTCGTGGGGGCCGTTCTTC	CASSSSWGPFF
TRBV4-2	TRBJ1-1	TRBD1	-	TGTGCCAGCAGCCGACGACAGGGGGAGGACACTGAAGCTTTCTTT	CASSRRQGEDTEAFF
TRBV19	TRBJ2-7	-	-	TGTGCCAGTAGTATAGCTACAGGGAGCTACGAGCAGTACTTC	CASSIATGSYEQYF
TRBV28	TRBJ2-1	TRBD2	-	TGTGCCAGCAGTGCCCCAGCGGGGGGAGCCAATGAGCAGTTCTTC	CASSAPAGGANEQFF
TRBV5-1	TRBJ2-1	TRBD2	once	TGCGCCAGCAGCTCCCACCTCTTTAGCGGGAGCTCCTACAATGAGCAGTTCTTC	CASSSHLFSGSSYNEQFF
TRBV9	TRBJ1-4	-	-	TGTGCCAGCAGCGTAGGGCCAGGGGCCCAAAGTGAAAAACTGTTTTTT	CASSVGPGAQSEKLFF
TRBV4-1	TRBJ1-6	-	-	TGCGCCAGCAGCCAAGCCCGCACGGCGGGTTCACCCCTCCACTTT	CASSQARTAGSPLHF
TRBV5-4	TRBJ2-5	TRBD2	-	TGTGCCAGCAGCTTGGGGAGCGGGGGGGCCGAGACCCAGTACTTC	CASSLGSGGAETQYF
TRBV6-5	TRBJ2-1	TRBD2	few	TGTGCCAGCAGTAGCGGGAGCTCCTACAATGAGCAGTTCTTC	CASSSGSSYNEQFF
TRBV27	TRBJ2-5	TRBD2	-	TGTGCCAGCAGTCGACTAGCGGGGGGGCGAGAGACCCAGTACTTC	CASSRLAGGRETQYF
TRBV12-5	TRBJ1-1	TRBD1	-	TGTGCTAGTGGTTCCACAGGGGAGACTGAAGCTTTCTTT	CASGSTGETEAFF
TRBV6-1	TRBJ1-4	-	-	TGTGCCAGCAGGCGAAATTCTAATGAAAAACTGTTTTTT	CASRRNSNEKLFF
TRBV19	TRBJ2-2	-	-	TGTGCCAGTAGTATAACACCGAACACCGGGGAGCTGTTTTTT	CASSITPNTGELFF
TRBV7-8	TRBJ2-5	-	-	TGTGCCAGCAGCTTAGAGGGAGGTGGGGAGACCCAGTACTTC	CASSLEGGGETQYF
TRBV2	TRBJ2-3	-	once	TGTGCCAGCAGTGCAGGGATTTCAGATACGCAGTATTTT	CASSAGISDTQYF
TRBV6-1	TRBJ2-1	TRBD2	-	TGTGCCAGCAGTGAAGGGCTAGCGGGGGGCAATGAGCAGTTCTTC	CASSEGLAGGNEQFF
TRBV28	TRBJ1-4	-	-	TGTGCCAGCAGTTTTTACTTCGATGAAAAACTGTTTTTT	CASSFYFDEKLFF
TRBV10-2	TRBJ1-3	TRBD1	-	TGCGCCAGCAGTGACTACTTGACAGGGGGAGACACCATATATTTT	CASSDYLTGGDTIYF
TRBV5-1	TRBJ2-5	TRBD2	-	TGCGCCAGCAGCTTATACCGTTCCGGGACTAGGGAGACCCAGTACTTC	CASSLYRSGTRETQYF
TRBV4-2	TRBJ2-1	TRBD2	-	TGTGCCAGCAGCCGTTTGGGACTAGGGTCGGTCAATGAGCAGTTCTTC	CASSRLGLGSVNEQFF
TRBV27	TRBJ2-3	TRBD2	-	TGTGCCAGCAGTTTATCGGTAGGGATGCTAGCGGGGGGGCCGGGAGATACGCAGTATTTT	CASSLSVGMLAGGPGDTQYF
TRBV23-1	TRBJ2-7	-	-	TGCGCCAGCAGTCAATTAGCTTCCGGACAGAAGAACTACGAGCAGTACTTC	CASSQLASGQKNYEQYF
TRBV9	TRBJ2-3	TRBD2	-	TGTGCCACGGGGGGGTCCGGCACAGATACGCAGTATTTT	CATGGSGTDTQYF
TRBV11-2	TRBJ1-2	-	-	TGTGCCACCTCGTCAACCAGGCCAAACTATGGCTACACCTTC	CATSSTRPNYGYTF
TRBV4-1	TRBJ2-1	TRBD1	-	TGCGCCAGCAGCCAAGACGGGGGACAGGGGTTAGTCTACAATGAGCAGTTCTTC	CASSQDGGQGLVYNEQFF
TRBV7-9	TRBJ1-3	-	once	TGTGCCAGCACCCAGGGATATGGAAACACCATATATTTT	CASTQGYGNTIYF
TRBV27	TRBJ1-6	-	few	TGTGCCAGCAGTTTGACAGGTTCTAGTTCACCCCTCCACTTT	CASSLTGSSSPLHF
TRBV2	TRBJ1-6	-	-	TGTGCCAGCGCAGGTCGCTCCTATAATTCACCCCTCCACTTT	CASAGRSYNSPLHF
TRBV10-3	TRBJ2-3	TRBD2	-	TGTGCCATCAGTGAGGGGGAGGGGAGCACAGATACGCAGTATTTT	CAISEGEGSTDTQYF
TRBV10-3	TRBJ2-5	-	-	TGTGCCATCAGTGGGCAGGGTTGGGAGACCCAGTACTTC	CAISGQGWETQYF
TRBV11-3	TRBJ2-5	TRBD1	-	TGTGCCAGCAGCCGAGGGGGCAGGGCGGGCCAAGAGACCCAGTACTTC	CASSRGGRAGQETQYF
TRBV27	TRBJ2-7	-	-	TGTGCCAGCAGAACTGAGGCGGACTCAAGAATGGGCTACGAGCAGTACTTC	CASRTEADSRMGYEQYF
TRBV28	TRBJ2-7	-	-	TGTGCCAGCAGTTTAGGATGGACAGCGGTCCACTACGAGCAGTACTTC	CASSLGWTAVHYEQYF
TRBV4-1	TRBJ2-7	TRBD2	-	TGCGCCAGCAGCCTGGAGGGCGGGAGACTCGGCGAGCAGTACTTC	CASSLEGGRLGEQYF
TRBV6-4	TRBJ1-1	-	-	TGTGCCAGCAGGTTCGGGGAGAACACTGAAGCTTTCTTT	CASRFGENTEAFF
TRBV5-4	TRBJ1-3	-	-	TGTGCCAGCAGCTTTTCCCAGGATGAATCTGGAAACACCATATATTTT	CASSFSQDESGNTIYF
TRBV6-4	TRBJ2-3	TRBD2	-	TGTGCCAGCAGTGACGCAGCGGGAGGAAACACAGATACGCAGTATTTT	CASSDAAGGNTDTQYF
TRBV2	TRBJ2-1	-	-	TGTGCCAGCAGTACGGGACTGGGGACCAATGAGCAGTTCTTC	CASSTGLGTNEQFF
TRBV28	TRBJ1-1	-	-	TGTGCCAGCAGTTCCTGGGCCACTGAAGCTTTCTTT	CASSSWATEAFF
TRBV7-8	TRBJ1-1	TRBD1	-	TGTGCCAGCAGCTTACATGTCGACAGGGGGGTAGGAGCTTTCTTT	CASSLHVDRGVGAFF
TRBV13	TRBJ2-2	-	-	TGTGCCAGCAGCTTAGGGCCGGCTAGCGTAAATTGGTGGACCGGGGAGCTGTTTTTT	CASSLGPASVNWWTGELFF
TRBV7-2	TRBJ1-1	-	once	TGTGCCAGCAGCCGGCTGACTGCGAACACTGAAGCTTTCTTT	CASSRLTANTEAFF
TRBV30	TRBJ1-1	-	-	TGTGCCTGGAATTCCGGGAATGAGCTTGAAGCTTTCTTT	CAWNSGNELEAFF
TRBV14	TRBJ2-1	-	-	TGTGCCAGCAGCCAAGAGCACAGCTCCTACAATGAGCAGTTCTTC	CASSQEHSSYNEQFF
TRBV7-2	TRBJ2-5	-	-	TGTGCCAGCAGCCAACCCTCAGCTAGAGAGACCCAGTACTTC	CASSQPSARETQYF
TRBV4-1	TRBJ1-6	TRBD1	-	TGCGCCAGCAGCCAAGGCGGGACAGCTTATAATTCACCCCTCCACTTT	CASSQGGTAYNSPLHF